The 18 T cell receptor beta chains reported below all come from one sample, sequenced in a study of blood T cell repertoires in COVID-19. Sequencing used immunoSEQ multiplex PCR; TCRdb keeps in-frame clones, though not all of them. The table lists about 240,000 clones, about 79% of them singletons. The sequencing sample was made of peripheral blood. All receptors come from a woman aged 80 or over with acute or convalescent COVID-19.

This clone was picked up a small number of times. The chain is built from TRBV5-1 and TRBJ1-5; TRBD1 is a possible D gene (5 bases). The V end was cut by 7 bases, the J end by 0 bases, with 14 bases between. CDR3 length: 15 residues. Germline V gene sequence: CDR1 SGHRS, CDR2 YFSETQ. The CDR3 region has the DNA TGCGCCAGCGCCGAAGGGGCAAATAGCAATCAGCCCCAGCATTTT. Residues: CASAEGANSNQPQHF.

The chain employs TRBV5-6 and TRBJ1-5, with D tentatively TRBD1 (5 bases). Germline CDR1 reads SGHDT; CDR2 reads YYEEEE. The length of the CDR3 is 13 residues. Between the trimmed V and J ends, which lost 4 bases and 6 bases, there was a span of 11 bases. The CDR3 loop is CASSRQLSQPQHF. CDR3 nucleotides: TGTGCCAGCAGCCGACAGTTGTCTCAGCCCCAGCATTTT.

The chain couples TRBV11-2 to TRBJ2-3; 8 nucleotides align to TRBD2. Germline V CDR1 and CDR2: SGHAT, FQNNGV. CDR3 length equals 14 residues. Germline trimming cut 5 bases from V and 5 bases from J; bases unmatched to any gene: 6. The CDR3: CASSRGGLKDTQYF. The CDR3, as DNA: TGTGCCAGCAGCCGGGGGGGCCTAAAAGATACGCAGTATTTT.

The chain employs TRBV19 and TRBJ2-1, with 7 nucleotides matching TRBD1. J was trimmed by 2 bases and V by 4 bases; bases with no gene match: 8. This CDR3 is built from 16 residues. CDR1 and CDR2 (germline): LNHDA, SQIVND (reference sequence). This chain's CDR3 is CASSTTKGQAYNEQFF. The CDR3 bases are TGTGCCAGTAGTACGACCAAAGGACAGGCCTACAATGAGCAGTTCTTC. Combining the CDR3 with reference TRBV19 and TRBJ2-1 gives the whole variable domain DGGITQSPKYLFRKEGQNVTLSCEQNLNHDAMYWYRQDPGQGLRLIYYSQIVNDFQKGDIAEGYSVSREKKESFPLTVTSAQKNPTAFYLCASSTTKGQAYNEQFFGPGTRLTVL.

The gene calls are TRBV3-1 (or the pseudogene TRBV3-2) and TRBJ1-1; TRBD1 agrees at 7 bases. The ends lost 3 bases at V and 4 bases at J; junction bases unmatched: 8. CDR1 LGHDT and CDR2 YNNKEL come from the germline V gene (reference sequence). CDR3 length equals 15 residues. The DNA of the CDR3 is TGTGCCAGCAGCCACCTGGGACAGACAAGCACTGAAGCTTTCTTT. Translating it yields CASSHLGQTSTEAFF.

V and J are TRBV27 and TRBJ1-6, with D possibly matching TRBD1 (5 bases). Trimming took off 1 base at V and 7 bases at J, with 11 bases between the two ends. This CDR3 contains 15 residues. Germline V gene lookup returns CDR1 MNHEY and CDR2 SMNVEV (reference sequence). CDR3 sequence reads: CASSLLGGVNSPLHF. The CDR3 nucleotides are TGTGCCAGCAGTTTATTAGGAGGGGTGAATTCACCCCTCCACTTT.

This clone appeared many times. This chain uses TRBV2 with TRBJ2-7; maybe TRBD2 (5 bases). The V end lost 6 bases, the J end lost 2 bases, and 14 bases lay between the germline ends. CDR1 and CDR2 (germline): SNHLY, FYNNEI. CDR3 size: 14 residues. The CDR3 spells CASRPDSITYEQYF. CDR3 DNA: TGTGCCAGCAGGCCGGACTCAATAACCTACGAGCAGTACTTC. Variable domain in full (rest from reference TRBV2 and TRBJ2-7): EPEVTQTPSHQVTQMGQEVILRCVPISNHLYFYWYRQILGQKVEFLVSFYNNEISEKSEIFDDQFSVERPDGSNFTLKIRSTKLEDSAMYFCASRPDSITYEQYFGPGTRLTVT.

The CDR3 region has the DNA TGTGCCAGTAGTATGGGGACTAGCGGGGTGATCGGGGAGCTGTTTTTT. Translation gives CASSMGTSGVIGELFF. The chain is built from TRBV19 and TRBJ2-2; 13 positions agree with TRBD2. The CDR3 extends over 16 amino acids. Per germline, CDR1 LNHDA and CDR2 SQIVND (reference sequence). V trimming: 3 bases; J trimming: 7 bases; junction bases outside the gene matches: 5.

This clone has just a few counts. This rearrangement joins TRBV9 to TRBJ2-1; D is perhaps TRBD1 (5 bases). V lost 4 bases and J 9 bases, leaving 11 bases between the germline ends. There are 12 residues in the CDR3. Germline-derived CDR1 and CDR2 are SGDLS and YYNGEE. CDR3: CASSLSGFEQFF. DNA for the CDR3: TGTGCCAGCAGCTTATCAGGGTTTGAGCAGTTCTTC.

This chain uses TRBV28 with TRBJ1-2; 9 positions match TRBD1. The CDR3 contains 17 residues. V dropped 5 bases and J dropped 3; count of bases not matched to a gene: 13. Germline V gene sequence: CDR1 MDHEN, CDR2 SYDVKM. CDR3 DNA sequence: TGTGCCAGCAGTCCCTCCTCTTACAGGGGGCGCGACTATGGCTACACCTTC. It yields the protein CASSPSSYRGRDYGYTF.

This clone was seen just once. The chain joins TRBV10-3 to TRBJ2-3; tentative D call: TRBD2 (6 bases). CDR1 and CDR2 (germline): ENHRY, SYGVKD. The CDR3 is 13 residues long. The V end was cut by 6 bases, the J end by 4 bases, with 11 bases between. The DNA for the CDR3 is TGTGCCATCAGAGACCCGGGGGCAGATACGCAGTATTTT. It codes for CAIRDPGADTQYF.

V and J are TRBV28 and TRBJ2-2, with 7 bases fitting TRBD1. The CDR3 has 18 residues. The V gene end was trimmed by 2 bases and the J gene end by 6 bases; junction bases not matched to a gene: 15. Germline-derived CDR1 and CDR2 are MDHEN and SYDVKM. For the CDR3, the DNA is TGTGCCAGCAGTTTAGGGACAGTGAAGGGGCGTAACCCCGGGGAGCTGTTTTTT. The encoded protein is CASSLGTVKGRNPGELFF. Based on the CDR3 plus reference TRBV28 and TRBJ2-2, the full variable domain is DVKVTQSSRYLVKRTGEKVFLECVQDMDHENMFWYRQDPGLGLRLIYFSYDVKMKEKGDIPEGYSVSREKKERFSLILESASTNQTSMYLCASSLGTVKGRNPGELFFGEGSRLTVL.

V gene TRBV7-8 combines with J gene TRBJ2-7; 8 bases align to TRBD1. V gave up 5 bases and J gave up 2 bases; unmatched junction bases: 11. This CDR3 spans 16 amino acids. Per the germline V gene, CDR1 is SGHVS and CDR2 is FQNEAQ. The CDR3 DNA sequence: TGTGCCAGCAGCCCAACGCACGACAGGGGCACCTACGAGCAGTACTTC. Protein: CASSPTHDRGTYEQYF.

The genes are TRBV3-1 (or the pseudogene TRBV3-2) and TRBJ1-5, with TRBD1 matching 8 bases. Germline lookup yields CDR1 LGHDT and CDR2 YNNKEL (reference sequence). The CDR3 contains 14 residues. After removal of 1 base from V and 9 bases from J, the junction contained 5 bases not matched to a gene. For the CDR3, the DNA is TGTGCCAGCAGCCAAGGGACAGGGTCCAGGCCCCAGCATTTT. Its translation is CASSQGTGSRPQHF.

The table lists this clone with many counts. This chain uses TRBV13 with TRBJ2-7, with 8 bases identical to TRBD1. Trimming at V came to 7 bases and at J to 2 bases, leaving 7 bases not matched to a gene. Germline V gives CDR1 PRHDT, CDR2 FYEKMQ (reference sequence). This CDR3 region has 14 residues. For the CDR3, the DNA is TGTGCCAGCACCCAGGGGGCTAGCCCCTACGAGCAGTACTTC. Protein: CASTQGASPYEQYF.

The chain couples TRBV27 to TRBJ1-2; D is perhaps TRBD1 (5 bases). Trimming took off 0 bases at V and 8 bases at J, with 10 bases between the two ends. This CDR3 is 13 amino acids long. Germline CDR1 MNHEY, CDR2 SMNVEV (reference sequence). The CDR3 loop reads CASSLSTDRGYTF. In nucleotides, the CDR3 is TGTGCCAGCAGTTTATCGACAGACCGCGGCTACACCTTC.

A single count supports this clone. The CDR3 spells CASSLTLNTEAFF. CDR3 in DNA: TGCGCCAGCAGCTTAACATTGAACACTGAAGCTTTCTTT. The V gene is TRBV5-1, the J gene TRBJ1-1; D unclear. This CDR3 has 13 residues. Trimming took 2 bases from V and 0 from J, leaving 5 bases between them. Germline V CDR1 and CDR2: SGHRS, YFSETQ. Based on the CDR3 plus reference TRBV5-1 and TRBJ1-1, the full variable domain is KAGVTQTPRYLIKTRGQQVTLSCSPISGHRSVSWYQQTPGQGLQFLFEYFSETQRNKGNFPGRFSGRQFSNSRSEMNVSTLELGDSALYLCASSLTLNTEAFFGQGTRLTVV.

V is TRBV18 and J is TRBJ1-2; D may be TRBD1 (5 bases). Trimming left V 3 bases short and J 8 bases short, with 13 bases between. Germline assignment: CDR1 KGHSH and CDR2 LQKENI. The CDR3 spans 13 residues. Here the CDR3 DNA reads TGTGCCAGCTCACCGACGGGGGGAGAGGGCTACACCTTC. It translates to CASSPTGGEGYTF.